A single sample gave rise to the 17 T cell receptor beta chains below, sequenced in a study of a mutant IDH1 vaccine in newly diagnosed glioma (dated by TCRdb to about 2021). The method behind the library was the immunoSEQ multiplex PCR assay. Imported from immuneACCESS, the table was reduced by TCRdb to in-frame sequences with V and J called. These copies leave out some clones; in studies compared against another copy, an unresolved V gene accounts for under half, and the cause of the remainder is not known. A total of 55,000 to 65,000 clones appear in this sample, under 85% of them only once. 3% to 4% of the sample belongs to the ten largest clones. The sample's time point label, in plain terms: week 11, during vaccination. Every vaccine dose consisted of 300 ug of a 20-mer mutant IDH1 peptide in Montanide, administered subcutaneously together with topical imiquimod. No antigen is known for these receptors.

This specimen was PBMCs, taken from a glioma patient whose treatment included an IDH1 peptide vaccine. Every receptor here comes from a man aged 30 to 39 with glioma.

The rearrangement joins TRBV11-1 to TRBJ2-7; D remains unclear. Germline V gives CDR1 SGHAT, CDR2 FQDESV (reference sequence). The CDR3 totals 13 residues. V lost 4 bases to trimming and J lost 3 bases, with 10 bases between them. In DNA form, the CDR3 reads TGTGCCAGCAGCTCCCCTGGGTACTACGAGCAGTACTTC. Translated, it gives CASSSPGYYEQYF.

The J gene is TRBJ2-1, the V gene TRBV30; D uncertain. Trimming pared 1 base from V and 5 bases from J, leaving 6 bases between. CDR3 length: 12 amino acids. CDR1 and CDR2 (germline): GTSNPN, SVGIG (reference sequence). The CDR3 is CAWSGPNNEQFF. The CDR3 DNA follows: TGTGCCTGGAGTGGGCCTAACAATGAGCAGTTCTTC.

The J gene is TRBJ1-1, the V gene TRBV7-9; 7 bases map to TRBD1. The CDR3 is 14 residues long. Germline V gives CDR1 SEHNR, CDR2 FQNEAQ (reference sequence). Unmatched junction bases numbered 7, after V lost 4 bases and J lost 5 bases. For the CDR3, the DNA is TGTGCCAGCAGCTCAGGGGGACCGGCAACTGAAGCTTTCTTT. This gives the protein CASSSGGPATEAFF.

The CDR3: CASSTPGQGDLFF. In DNA form, the CDR3 reads TGTGCCAGCAGTACGCCGGGACAGGGAGACTTGTTTTTT. The gene calls are TRBV6-1 and TRBJ1-4; TRBD1 aligns across 9 bases. CDR3 length: 13 amino acids. Germline trimming cut 5 bases from V and 15 bases from J; bases unmatched to any gene: 10. Germline V CDR1 and CDR2: MNHNS, SASEGT.

This clone has a handful of counts. The rearrangement links TRBV30 to TRBJ2-5; tentative D call: TRBD2 (6 bases). Per the germline V gene, CDR1 is GTSNPN and CDR2 is SVGIG (reference sequence). The CDR3 is 12 residues long. For the CDR3, the DNA is TGTGCGGGGGGTCCAGGACAAGAGACCCAGTACTTC. The encoded protein is CAGGPGQETQYF. The full variable domain, completed using reference TRBV30 and TRBJ2-5, is SQTIHQWPATLVQPVGSPLSLECTVEGTSNPNLYWYRQAAGRGLQLLFYSVGIGQISSEVPQNLSASRPQDRQFILSSKKLLLSDSGFYLCAGGPGQETQYFGPGTRLLVL.

The chain employs TRBV5-1 and TRBJ1-6, with D uncertain. CDR1 is SGHRS, CDR2 YFSETQ, per germline. The V end was cut by 3 bases, the J end by 7 bases, with 17 bases between. The CDR3 sequence is 16 residues long. The CDR3 loop is CASSSPGGVSNSPLHF. The CDR3, as DNA: TGCGCCAGCAGCTCGCCGGGTGGGGTTTCAAATTCACCCCTCCACTTT.

The chain uses TRBV7-8 and TRBJ1-6; TRBD1 matches at 7 bases. Per germline, CDR1 SGHVS and CDR2 FQNEAQ. V gave up 2 bases and J gave up 4 bases; unmatched junction bases: 8. This CDR3 comprises 17 residues. CDR3 region: CASSLYVGGEYNSPLHF. The CDR3 DNA reads TGTGCCAGCAGCTTATACGTAGGGGGCGAATATAATTCACCCCTCCACTTT.

This clone was counted between two and nine times. The V and J genes are TRBV28 and TRBJ1-1, with D maybe TRBD1 (5 bases). The CDR3 is 11 residues long. Germline CDR1 is MDHEN and CDR2 is SYDVKM. The CDR3 loop reads CVSLTGSKAFF. The CDR3 nucleotides are TGTGTAAGCCTAACAGGATCAAAAGCTTTCTTT.

The V gene is TRBV29-1, the J gene TRBJ2-1, with a tentative D call TRBD2 (7 bases). The CDR3 is 16 amino acids. CDR1 and CDR2 (germline): SQVTM, ANQGSEA. V dropped 2 bases and J dropped 2 bases, with 16 bases sitting between them. DNA of the CDR3: TGCAGCGTTGAACCCCGGGGAGGGGACACCTACAATGAGCAGTTCTTC. This sequence encodes CSVEPRGGDTYNEQFF.

The count of this clone is one. The chain joins TRBV4-2 to TRBJ1-2; tentatively, D is TRBD1 (5 bases). Germline CDR1 LGHNA, CDR2 YNFKEQ. Trimming cost V 0 bases and J 7 bases, with 12 bases left between them. This CDR3 spans 14 amino acids. The CDR3 reads CASSQDGRGRGYTF. The CDR3 nucleotides read TGTGCCAGCAGCCAAGACGGGAGGGGCCGTGGCTACACCTTC.

This sequence joins TRBV6-6 and TRBJ2-7; tentative D call: TRBD1 (5 bases). The CDR3 contains 13 residues. CDR1 is MNHNY, CDR2 SVGAGI, per germline (reference sequence). The V end lost 6 bases, the J end lost 7 bases, and 16 bases lay between the germline ends. This CDR3 is CASSRVGAGEQYF. The DNA of the CDR3 is TGTGCCAGCAGCCGGGTTGGGGCCGGAGAGCAGTACTTC.

This clone was counted a single time. The V gene is TRBV29-1, the J gene TRBJ2-4; the D gene is possibly TRBD1 (5 bases). Germline V gene lookup returns CDR1 SQVTM and CDR2 ANQGSEA. Trimming stripped 6 bases from V and 12 bases from J, with 24 bases between. The CDR3 contains 14 residues. The CDR3 region is CSVRFGRVLGPQYF. Here the CDR3 DNA reads TGCAGCGTGCGGTTTGGCAGGGTTTTAGGTCCTCAGTACTTC.

The genes are TRBV5-4 and TRBJ2-1, with D uncertain. CDR1 and CDR2 (germline): SGHNT, YYREEE (reference sequence). The CDR3 runs to 15 residues. With 3 bases removed from V and 4 bases from J, the gap between germline ends came to 14 bases. The CDR3 nucleotides are TGTGCCAGCAGCTATCGGAATTACCCATACAATGAGCAGTTCTTC. Protein product: CASSYRNYPYNEQFF.

V and J are TRBV6-4 and TRBJ2-1; the match to TRBD2 covers 7 bases. J gave up 8 bases and V 0 bases, and 7 bases lay outside the gene matches. Germline V gene lookup returns CDR1 MRHNA and CDR2 SNTAGT. The CDR3 extends over 15 amino acids. The CDR3 DNA is TGTGCCAGCAGTGACTCAGGCAGGGAGGGCGATGAGCAGTTCTTC. This translates into CASSDSGREGDEQFF.

The rearrangement uses TRBV23-1 and TRBJ2-7; D not certain. TRBV23-1 carries the ORF label, with uncertain function. CDR3 length: 16 amino acids. V was cut by 3 bases and J by 2 bases, with 17 bases left in between. This CDR3 is CASSQRHWEGTYEQYF. CDR3 DNA sequence: TGCGCCAGCAGTCAGCGTCATTGGGAAGGGACCTACGAGCAGTACTTC.

The chain combines TRBV28 with TRBJ1-1, with a weak D call TRBD1 (6 bases). The CDR3 is made up of 14 amino acids. The germline V and J ends were trimmed by 3 bases and 5 bases, with 13 bases remaining between them. CDR1 and CDR2 (germline): MDHEN, SYDVKM. CDR3 protein: CASSFGRGETEAFF. The DNA of the CDR3 is TGTGCCAGCAGTTTCGGGAGGGGGGAGACTGAAGCTTTCTTT.

This clone showed up just once. This chain connects TRBV25-1 to TRBJ2-1; possibly TRBD1 or TRBD2 for D (5 bases each). Germline V lookup: CDR1 MGHDK, CDR2 SYGVNS. This CDR3 comprises 16 residues. V shed 3 bases and J shed 3 bases, with 15 bases lying between them. CDR3 coding DNA: TGTGCCAGCAGTGACTTCACTGGGGGAAACTACAATGAGCAGTTCTTC. This gives the protein CASSDFTGGNYNEQFF.